This T cell receptor beta chain was found in a study of blood T cells in healthy people across ages. Study results and limitations: Naive and antigen-experienced cells could not be conclusively compared, given unsorted PBMCs.

Total RNA amounts of at least 5 micrograms were extracted per sample. A J-beta primer mix and a sample-barcoded 5' primer were used in a second PCR of roughly 7 to 12 cycles. One entry per CDR3 protein results from TCRdb running MiXCR on the 5' RACE reads. The table lists approximately 680,000 distinct CDR3 sequences, 32% of them singletons. Germline-derived CDR1 and CDR2 are DFQATT and SNEGSKA (reference sequence). The CDR3 consists of 11 residues. The V end lost 2 bases, the J end lost 8 bases, and 7 bases lay between the germline ends. About this clonotype: The antigen is not known.

This sequence joins TRBV20-1 and TRBJ2-1; D is undetermined. The receptor was isolated from a woman of 80 years or more in good health. The sample was blood. The CDR3, as DNA: TGCAGTGCTAGAAGTTCGGATGAGCAGTTCTTC. As protein: CSARSSDEQFF.